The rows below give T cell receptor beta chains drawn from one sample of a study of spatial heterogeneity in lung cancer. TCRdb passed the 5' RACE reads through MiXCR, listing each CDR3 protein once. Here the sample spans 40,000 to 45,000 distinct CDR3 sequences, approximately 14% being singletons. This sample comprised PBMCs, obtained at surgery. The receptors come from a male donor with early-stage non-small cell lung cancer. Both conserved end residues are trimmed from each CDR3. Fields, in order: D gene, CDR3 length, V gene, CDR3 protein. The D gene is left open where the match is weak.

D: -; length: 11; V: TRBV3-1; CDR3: ASSQQPSKEQF
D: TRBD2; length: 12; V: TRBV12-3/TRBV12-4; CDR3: ASKTPREADTQY
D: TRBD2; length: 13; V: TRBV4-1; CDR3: ASSLGIAGGGTQY
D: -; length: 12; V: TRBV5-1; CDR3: ASSLRQGGDTQY
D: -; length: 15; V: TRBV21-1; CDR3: ATPLPGLAGALCEQY
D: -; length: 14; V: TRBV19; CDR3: ASIRAPGSGANVLT
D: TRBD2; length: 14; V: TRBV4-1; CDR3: ASSRRLALEGDEQF
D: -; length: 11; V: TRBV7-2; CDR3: ASSLALDGEQY
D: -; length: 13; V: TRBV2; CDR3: ASSPTSASGQPQH
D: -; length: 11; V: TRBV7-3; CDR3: ASSLNRQETQY
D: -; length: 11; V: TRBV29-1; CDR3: SVVLAQGGEQF
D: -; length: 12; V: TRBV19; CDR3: ASTPGQNNYGYT
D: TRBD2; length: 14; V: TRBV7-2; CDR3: ASSFSGGMNTGELF
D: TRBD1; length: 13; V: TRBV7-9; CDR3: ASSPPDRGQETQY
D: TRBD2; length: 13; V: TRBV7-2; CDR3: ASSSPWTRGETQY
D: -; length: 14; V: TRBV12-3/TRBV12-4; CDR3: ASSGPKGWSGNTIY
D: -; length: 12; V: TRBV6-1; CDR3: ASRGTLSNYGYT
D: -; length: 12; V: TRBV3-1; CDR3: ASRPGENTGELF
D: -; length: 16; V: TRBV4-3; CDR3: ASSQDLLARPSTDTQY
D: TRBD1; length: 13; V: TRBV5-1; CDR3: ASSFLTGGTGELF
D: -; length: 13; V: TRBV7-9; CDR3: ASSLPWQGGYEQY
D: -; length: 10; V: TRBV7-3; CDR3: ASSSGPDTQY
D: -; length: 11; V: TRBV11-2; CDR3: ASSATDKGVQF
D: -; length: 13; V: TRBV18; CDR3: ASSPTPISGNTIY
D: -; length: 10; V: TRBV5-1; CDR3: ASSDGVYEQY
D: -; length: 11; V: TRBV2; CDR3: ASKRDLSYEQY
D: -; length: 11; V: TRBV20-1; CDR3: SARLGMTDTQY
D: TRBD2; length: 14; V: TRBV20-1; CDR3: SARVGGGDSYNEQF
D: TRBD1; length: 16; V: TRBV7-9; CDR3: ASSTGQGARRKLDTQY
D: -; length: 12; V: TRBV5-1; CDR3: ASSLAPDYNEQF
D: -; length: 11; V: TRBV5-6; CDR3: ASSLFGSTEAF
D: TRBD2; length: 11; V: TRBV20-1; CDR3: SAPIAGYNEQF
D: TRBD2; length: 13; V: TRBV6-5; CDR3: ASRKAGGPGETQY
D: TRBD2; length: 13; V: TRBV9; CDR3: ASSVGLAGAYEQY